The count of the clone carrying this T cell receptor beta chain is one. The source of the sample is a study of long-term antiretroviral therapy in people with HIV. The germline V gene encodes CDR1 MNHEY and CDR2 SVGAGI. This CDR3 region has 12 residues. V lost 6 bases and J 5 bases, leaving 10 bases between the germline ends. Inclusion required at least two post-ART and at least one pre-ART PBMC samples. With survey level as its setting, the immunoSEQ assay was v3.0. Profiled with immunoSEQ multiplex PCR; TCRdb holds only in-frame clones, not every one. The sample holds more than 35,000 clones; 90% to 95% are singletons and the top ten take 2.7%.

The rearrangement links TRBV6-5 to TRBJ2-5; D may correspond to TRBD1 or TRBD2 (5 bases each). The source was unsorted PBMCs, collected 3.7 years after starting antiretroviral therapy. This clonotype was sampled from a woman aged 45-59 years with HIV. CDR3 in DNA: TGTGCCAGCAGCTCTGAGGGGGAGACCCAGTACTTC. The encoded protein is CASSSEGETQYF.